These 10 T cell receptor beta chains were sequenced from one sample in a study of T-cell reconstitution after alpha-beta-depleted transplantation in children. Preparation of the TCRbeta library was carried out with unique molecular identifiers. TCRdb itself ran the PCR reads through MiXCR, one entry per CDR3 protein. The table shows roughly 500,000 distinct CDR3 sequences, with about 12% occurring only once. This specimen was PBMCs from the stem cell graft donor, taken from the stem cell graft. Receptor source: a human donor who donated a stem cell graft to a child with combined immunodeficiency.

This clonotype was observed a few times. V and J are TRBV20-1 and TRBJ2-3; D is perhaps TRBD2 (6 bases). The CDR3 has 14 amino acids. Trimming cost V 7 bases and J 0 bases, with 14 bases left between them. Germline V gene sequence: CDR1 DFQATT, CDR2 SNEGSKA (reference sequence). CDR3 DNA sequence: TGCAGTGTCGGTGAGCGGGCTAGCACAGATACGCAGTATTTT. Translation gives CSVGERASTDTQYF.

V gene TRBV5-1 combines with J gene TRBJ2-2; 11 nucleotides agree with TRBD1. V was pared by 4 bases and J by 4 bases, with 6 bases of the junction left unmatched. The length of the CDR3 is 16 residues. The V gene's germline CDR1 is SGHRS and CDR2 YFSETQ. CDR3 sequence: CASSLGQGAGTGELFF. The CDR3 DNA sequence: TGCGCCAGCAGCCTTGGACAGGGGGCGGGCACCGGGGAGCTGTTTTTT.

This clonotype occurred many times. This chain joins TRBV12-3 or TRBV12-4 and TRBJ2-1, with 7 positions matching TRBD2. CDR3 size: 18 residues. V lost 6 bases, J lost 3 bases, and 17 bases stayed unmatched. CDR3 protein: CASSGRAPSGKVYNEQFF. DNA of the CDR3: TGTGCCAGCAGCGGCCGAGCGCCAAGCGGGAAGGTCTACAATGAGCAGTTCTTC.

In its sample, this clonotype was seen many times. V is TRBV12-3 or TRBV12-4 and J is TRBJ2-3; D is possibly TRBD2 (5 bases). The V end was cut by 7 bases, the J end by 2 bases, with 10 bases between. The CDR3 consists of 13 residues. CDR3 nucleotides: TGTGCCAGCAATAAGGACTTCACAGATACGCAGTATTTT. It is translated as CASNKDFTDTQYF.

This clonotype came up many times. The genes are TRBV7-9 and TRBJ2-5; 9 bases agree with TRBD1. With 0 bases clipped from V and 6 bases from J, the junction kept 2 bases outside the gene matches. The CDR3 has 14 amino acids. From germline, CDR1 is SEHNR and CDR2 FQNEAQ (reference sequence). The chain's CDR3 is CASSLAGTGKTQYF. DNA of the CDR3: TGTGCCAGCAGCTTAGCCGGGACAGGGAAGACCCAGTACTTC.

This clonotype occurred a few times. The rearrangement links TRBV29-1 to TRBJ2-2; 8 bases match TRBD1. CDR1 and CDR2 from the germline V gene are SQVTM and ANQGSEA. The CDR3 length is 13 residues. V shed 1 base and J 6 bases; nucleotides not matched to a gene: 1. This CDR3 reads CSVEGQGPGELFF. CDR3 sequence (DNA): TGCAGCGTTGAAGGACAGGGGCCCGGGGAGCTGTTTTTT.

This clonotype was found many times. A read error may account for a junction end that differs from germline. As DNA, the CDR3 is TGTGCTAGCAGCGGGGACAGCAATGAGCAGTTCTTC. Translating it yields CASSGDSNEQFF. The chain links TRBV7-7 to TRBJ2-1; D may correspond to TRBD1 or TRBD2 (7 bases each). Germline CDR1 SSHAT, CDR2 FNYEAQ (reference sequence). CDR3 length: 12 residues.

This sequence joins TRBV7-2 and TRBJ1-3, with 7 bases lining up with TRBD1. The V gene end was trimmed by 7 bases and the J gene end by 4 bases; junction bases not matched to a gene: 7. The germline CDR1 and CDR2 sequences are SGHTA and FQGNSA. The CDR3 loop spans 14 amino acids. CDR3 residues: CASKPGQVGNTIYF. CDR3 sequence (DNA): TGTGCCAGCAAACCCGGACAGGTCGGAAACACCATATATTTT.

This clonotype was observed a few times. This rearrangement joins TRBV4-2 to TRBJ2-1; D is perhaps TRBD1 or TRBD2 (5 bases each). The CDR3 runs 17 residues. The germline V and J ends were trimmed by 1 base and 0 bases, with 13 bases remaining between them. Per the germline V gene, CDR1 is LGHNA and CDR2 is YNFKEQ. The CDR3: CASSQVKRGSSYNEQFF. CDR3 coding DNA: TGTGCCAGCAGCCAAGTAAAACGGGGCAGCTCCTACAATGAGCAGTTCTTC.

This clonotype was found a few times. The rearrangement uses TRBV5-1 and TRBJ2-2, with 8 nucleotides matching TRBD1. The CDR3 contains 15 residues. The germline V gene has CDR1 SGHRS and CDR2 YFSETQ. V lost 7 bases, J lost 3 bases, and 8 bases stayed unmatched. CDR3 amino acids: CASQSGGADTGELFF. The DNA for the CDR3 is TGCGCCAGCCAGTCAGGGGGCGCAGACACCGGGGAGCTGTTTTTT.